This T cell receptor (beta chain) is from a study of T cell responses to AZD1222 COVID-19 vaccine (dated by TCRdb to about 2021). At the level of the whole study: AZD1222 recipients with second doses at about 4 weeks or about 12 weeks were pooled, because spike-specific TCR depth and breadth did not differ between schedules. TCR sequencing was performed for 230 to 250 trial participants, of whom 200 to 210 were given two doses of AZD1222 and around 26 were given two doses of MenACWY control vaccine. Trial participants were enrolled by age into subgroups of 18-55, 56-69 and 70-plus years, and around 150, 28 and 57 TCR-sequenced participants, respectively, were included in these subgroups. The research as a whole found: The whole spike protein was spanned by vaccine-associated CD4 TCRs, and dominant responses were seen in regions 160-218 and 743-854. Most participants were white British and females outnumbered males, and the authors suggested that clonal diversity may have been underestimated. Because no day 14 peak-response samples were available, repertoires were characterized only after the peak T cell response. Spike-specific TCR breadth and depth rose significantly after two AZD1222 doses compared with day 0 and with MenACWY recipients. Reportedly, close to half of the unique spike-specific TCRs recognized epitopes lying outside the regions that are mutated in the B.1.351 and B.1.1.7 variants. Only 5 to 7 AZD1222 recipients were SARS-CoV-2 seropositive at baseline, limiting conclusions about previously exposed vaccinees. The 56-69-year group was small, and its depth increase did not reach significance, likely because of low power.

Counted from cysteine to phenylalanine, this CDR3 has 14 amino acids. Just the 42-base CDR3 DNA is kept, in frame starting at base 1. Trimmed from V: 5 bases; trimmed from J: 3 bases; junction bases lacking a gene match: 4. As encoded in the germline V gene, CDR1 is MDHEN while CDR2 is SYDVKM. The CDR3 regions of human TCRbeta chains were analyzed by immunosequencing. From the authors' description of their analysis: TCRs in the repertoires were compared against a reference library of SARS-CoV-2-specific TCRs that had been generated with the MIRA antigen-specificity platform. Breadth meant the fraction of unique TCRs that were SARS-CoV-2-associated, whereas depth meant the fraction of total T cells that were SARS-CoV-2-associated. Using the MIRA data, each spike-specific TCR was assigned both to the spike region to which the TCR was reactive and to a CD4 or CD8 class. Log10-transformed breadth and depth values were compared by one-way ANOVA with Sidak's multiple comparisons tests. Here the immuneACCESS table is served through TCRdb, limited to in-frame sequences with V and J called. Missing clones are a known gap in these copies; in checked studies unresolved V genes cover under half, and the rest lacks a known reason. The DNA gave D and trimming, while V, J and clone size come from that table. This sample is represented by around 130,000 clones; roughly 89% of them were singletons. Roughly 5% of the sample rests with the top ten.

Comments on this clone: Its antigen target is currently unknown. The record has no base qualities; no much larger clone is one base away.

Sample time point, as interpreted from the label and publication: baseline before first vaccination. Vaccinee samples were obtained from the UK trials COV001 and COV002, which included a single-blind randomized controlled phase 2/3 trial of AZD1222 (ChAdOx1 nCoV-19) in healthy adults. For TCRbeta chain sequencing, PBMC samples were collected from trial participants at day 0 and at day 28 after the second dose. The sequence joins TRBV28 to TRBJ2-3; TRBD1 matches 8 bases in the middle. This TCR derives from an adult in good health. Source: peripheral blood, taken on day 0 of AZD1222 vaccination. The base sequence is TGTGCCAGCAGTGAAAGGACAGGGACAGATACGCAGTATTTT. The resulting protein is CASSERTGTDTQYF.